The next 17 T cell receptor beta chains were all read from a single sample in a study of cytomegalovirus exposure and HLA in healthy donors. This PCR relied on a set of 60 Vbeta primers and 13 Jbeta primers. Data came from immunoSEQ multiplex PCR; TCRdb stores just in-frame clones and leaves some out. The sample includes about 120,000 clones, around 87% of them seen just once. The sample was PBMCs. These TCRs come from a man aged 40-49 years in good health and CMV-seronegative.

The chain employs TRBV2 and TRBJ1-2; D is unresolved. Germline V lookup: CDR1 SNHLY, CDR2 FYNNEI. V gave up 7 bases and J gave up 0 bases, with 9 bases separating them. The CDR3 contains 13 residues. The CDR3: CASTQVANYGYTF. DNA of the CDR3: TGTGCCAGCACTCAGGTAGCTAACTATGGCTACACCTTC.

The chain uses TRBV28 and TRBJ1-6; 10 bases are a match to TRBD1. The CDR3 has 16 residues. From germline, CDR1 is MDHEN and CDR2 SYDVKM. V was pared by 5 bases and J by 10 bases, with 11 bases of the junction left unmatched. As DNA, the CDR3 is TGTGCCAGCAGTACGGGGGACAGGGGCGTTGGATCACCCCTCCACTTT. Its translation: CASSTGDRGVGSPLHF.

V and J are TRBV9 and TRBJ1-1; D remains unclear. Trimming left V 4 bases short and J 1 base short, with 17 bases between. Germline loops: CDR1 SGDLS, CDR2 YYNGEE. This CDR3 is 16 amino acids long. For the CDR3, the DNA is TGTGCCAGCAGCACCTCTCCAGGTCTGAAGAACACTGAAGCTTTCTTT. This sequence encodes CASSTSPGLKNTEAFF.

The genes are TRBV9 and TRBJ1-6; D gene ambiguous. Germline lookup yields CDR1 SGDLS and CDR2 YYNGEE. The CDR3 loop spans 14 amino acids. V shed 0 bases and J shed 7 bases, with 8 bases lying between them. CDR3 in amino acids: CASSVEGGNSPLHF. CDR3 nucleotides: TGTGCCAGCAGCGTAGAGGGAGGAAATTCACCCCTCCACTTT.

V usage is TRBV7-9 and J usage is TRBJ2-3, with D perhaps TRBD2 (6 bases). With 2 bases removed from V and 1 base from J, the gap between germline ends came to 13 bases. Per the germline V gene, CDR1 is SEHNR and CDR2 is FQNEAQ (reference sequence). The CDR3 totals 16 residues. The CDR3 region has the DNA TGTGCCAGCAGCTTACACTCGGGGGACGGCACAGATACGCAGTATTTT. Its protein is CASSLHSGDGTDTQYF.

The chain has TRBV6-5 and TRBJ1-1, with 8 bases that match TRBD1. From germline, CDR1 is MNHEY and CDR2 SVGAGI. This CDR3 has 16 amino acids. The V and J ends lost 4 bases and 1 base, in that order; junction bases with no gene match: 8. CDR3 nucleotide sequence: TGTGCCAGCAGTTCCAGGGGAGACAGGGGGAACACTGAAGCTTTCTTT. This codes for CASSSRGDRGNTEAFF.

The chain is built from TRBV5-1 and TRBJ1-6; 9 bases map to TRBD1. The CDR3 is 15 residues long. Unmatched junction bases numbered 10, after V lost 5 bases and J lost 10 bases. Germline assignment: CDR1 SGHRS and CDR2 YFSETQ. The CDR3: CASRVGTGSFSPLHF. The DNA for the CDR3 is TGCGCCAGCAGGGTCGGGACAGGGTCATTCTCACCCCTCCACTTT.

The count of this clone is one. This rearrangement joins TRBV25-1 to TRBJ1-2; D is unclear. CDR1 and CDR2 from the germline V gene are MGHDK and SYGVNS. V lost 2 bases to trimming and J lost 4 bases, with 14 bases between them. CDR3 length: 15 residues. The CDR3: CASSETDHRGYGYTF. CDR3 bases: TGTGCCAGCAGTGAAACTGACCACCGGGGCTATGGCTACACCTTC.

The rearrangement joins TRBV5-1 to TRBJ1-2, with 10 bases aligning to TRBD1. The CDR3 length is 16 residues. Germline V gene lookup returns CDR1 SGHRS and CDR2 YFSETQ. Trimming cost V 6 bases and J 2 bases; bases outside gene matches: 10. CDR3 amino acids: CASILSPGQGNYGYTF. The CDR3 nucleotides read TGCGCCAGCATCCTCTCACCGGGACAGGGGAACTATGGCTACACCTTC.

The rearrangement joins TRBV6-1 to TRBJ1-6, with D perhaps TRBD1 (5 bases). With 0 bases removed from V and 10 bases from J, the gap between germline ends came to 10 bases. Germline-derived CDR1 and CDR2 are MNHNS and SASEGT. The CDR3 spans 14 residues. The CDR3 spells CASSEAAGRSPLHF. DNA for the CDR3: TGTGCCAGCAGTGAAGCGGCAGGGAGGTCACCCCTCCACTTT.

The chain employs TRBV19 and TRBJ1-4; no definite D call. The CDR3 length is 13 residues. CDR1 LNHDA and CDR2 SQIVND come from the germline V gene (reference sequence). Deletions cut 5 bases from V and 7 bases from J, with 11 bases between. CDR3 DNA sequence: TGTGCCAGTAGTCGGGCAGGAGGTGAAAAACTGTTTTTT. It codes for CASSRAGGEKLFF.

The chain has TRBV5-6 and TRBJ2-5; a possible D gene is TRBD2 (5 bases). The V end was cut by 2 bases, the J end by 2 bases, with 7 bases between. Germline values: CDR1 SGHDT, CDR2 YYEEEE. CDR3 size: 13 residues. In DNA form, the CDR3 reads TGTGCCAGCAGCTTAGGCGGGCAAGAGACCCAGTACTTC. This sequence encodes CASSLGGQETQYF.

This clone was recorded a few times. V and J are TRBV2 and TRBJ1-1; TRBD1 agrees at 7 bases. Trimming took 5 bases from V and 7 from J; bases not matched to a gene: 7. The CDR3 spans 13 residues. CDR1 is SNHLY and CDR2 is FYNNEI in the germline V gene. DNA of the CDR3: TGTGCCAGCAGTAACGGAGGGGGCCGTGAAGCTTTCTTT. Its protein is CASSNGGGREAFF.

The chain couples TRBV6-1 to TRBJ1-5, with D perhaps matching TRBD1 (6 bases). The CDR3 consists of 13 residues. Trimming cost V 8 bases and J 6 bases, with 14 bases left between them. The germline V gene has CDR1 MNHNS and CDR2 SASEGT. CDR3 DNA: TGTGCCAGCTCTGGGACATGGATTCAGCCCCAGCATTTT. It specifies CASSGTWIQPQHF.

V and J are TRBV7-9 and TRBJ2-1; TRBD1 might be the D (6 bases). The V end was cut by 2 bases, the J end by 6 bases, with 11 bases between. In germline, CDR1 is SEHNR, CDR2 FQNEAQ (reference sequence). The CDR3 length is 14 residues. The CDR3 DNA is TGTGCCAGCAGCTTATCGACAGGCCCCAATGAGCAGTTCTTC. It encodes CASSLSTGPNEQFF.

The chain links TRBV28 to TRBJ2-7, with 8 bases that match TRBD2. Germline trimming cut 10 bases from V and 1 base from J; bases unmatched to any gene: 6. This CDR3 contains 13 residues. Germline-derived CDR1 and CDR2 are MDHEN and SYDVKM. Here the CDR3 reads CATLTSGSYEQYF. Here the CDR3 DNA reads TGTGCCACCCTTACTAGCGGATCCTACGAGCAGTACTTC.

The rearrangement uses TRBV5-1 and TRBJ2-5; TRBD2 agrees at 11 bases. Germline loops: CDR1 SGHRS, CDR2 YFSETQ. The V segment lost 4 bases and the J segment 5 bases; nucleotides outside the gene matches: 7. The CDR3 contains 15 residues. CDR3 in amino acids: CASSRSGGAPETQYF. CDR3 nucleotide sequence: TGCGCCAGCAGCCGTAGCGGGGGGGCACCTGAGACCCAGTACTTC.